The sequence of this TCR beta chain was determined in a study of monozygotic twins with inflammatory bowel disease. Findings of the study overall: Twins with IBD had fewer clonotypes in common with others than healthy twins, particularly during disease activity.

Germline CDR1 reads SGHRS; CDR2 reads YFSETQ. The CDR3 is made up of 17 amino acids. Concerning this clonotype: The antigen is not known.

The unique tags termed UMIs, each holding a 6-nucleotide sample barcode, were added by means of template switching. TCRalpha and TCRbeta cDNA underwent two nested PCRs of around 15 and 9 cycles. TCRdb reanalyzed the 5' RACE reads, giving one entry per CDR3 protein sequence and no DNA. The sample holds around 400,000 distinct CDR3 sequences. Sequencing was carried out using blood. V gene TRBV5-1 combines with J gene TRBJ2-5. The sequence came from a human donor with ulcerative colitis or Crohn's disease, or a healthy co-twin of an affected twin (not recorded which). The CDR3 protein is CASSLDFRLLDVETQYF.